The clone carrying this T cell receptor beta chain was seen more than once but under ten times. Antigen specificity is unknown. J was trimmed by 1 base and V by 3 bases; bases with no gene match: 2. Per the germline V gene, CDR1 is LNHDA and CDR2 is SQIVND (reference sequence). This CDR3 region has 15 residues. Profiling relied on immunoSEQ multiplex PCR, and the TCRdb table lists in-frame clones only, not all of them. The repertoire holds 81,000 or so clones, about 80% seen once, with approximately 0.73% in the top ten. This sample stems from a study of radiotherapy plus CTLA-4 blockade in lung cancer. Background on the study: Across the patients, objective responses occurred in more than 15%, and disease control in about 29%.

Study findings and constraints: In blood, after radiotherapy plus ipilimumab, tumor-derived TCR clones expanded. Per reports, early blood T cell clone dynamics, plus interferon-beta, forecast response most strongly.

Chemo-refractory metastatic non-small-cell lung cancer patients were treated with focal radiation plus CTLA-4 blockade with ipilimumab. The source was peripheral blood, collected from a patient treated with radiotherapy plus ipilimumab. The receptor comes from a human donor with non-small cell lung cancer who had stable disease on radiotherapy plus ipilimumab. V is TRBV19 and J is TRBJ1-5; 8 bases match TRBD1. The CDR3 region has the DNA TGTGCCAGTAGTATCGACAGGGGAAGCAATCAGCCCCAGCATTTT. Its translation is CASSIDRGSNQPQHF.